Listed below are T cell receptor beta chains from one sample, sequenced in a study of neurological immune-mediated disorders. TCRdb recomputed calls from the 5' RACE reads with MiXCR, one row per CDR3 protein. The sample holds around 70,000 distinct CDR3 sequences, approximately 5% seen once. What was sequenced was PBMCs. These receptors all stem from a woman in her 70s with multiple sclerosis. CDR3s include the opening cysteine and the closing phenylalanine or tryptophan.

v_call	j_call	cdr3_aa
TRBV29-1	TRBJ2-3	CSVEDRGDTQYF
TRBV7-9	TRBJ2-2	CASSEGELFF
TRBV25-1	TRBJ2-3	CASSDAGGSPDTQYF
TRBV12-5	TRBJ1-1	CASGLGQGEAFF
TRBV5-5	TRBJ2-7	CASSLADSPDYEQYF
TRBV4-3	TRBJ2-5	CASSQGPGQGGETQYF
TRBV6-2/TRBV6-3	TRBJ1-1	CASRLPGQGEAFF
TRBV20-1	TRBJ1-1	CSALRDRGTSTEAFF
TRBV20-1	TRBJ2-5	CSAQTDQETQYF
TRBV20-1	TRBJ1-4	CSALRGTPEKLFF